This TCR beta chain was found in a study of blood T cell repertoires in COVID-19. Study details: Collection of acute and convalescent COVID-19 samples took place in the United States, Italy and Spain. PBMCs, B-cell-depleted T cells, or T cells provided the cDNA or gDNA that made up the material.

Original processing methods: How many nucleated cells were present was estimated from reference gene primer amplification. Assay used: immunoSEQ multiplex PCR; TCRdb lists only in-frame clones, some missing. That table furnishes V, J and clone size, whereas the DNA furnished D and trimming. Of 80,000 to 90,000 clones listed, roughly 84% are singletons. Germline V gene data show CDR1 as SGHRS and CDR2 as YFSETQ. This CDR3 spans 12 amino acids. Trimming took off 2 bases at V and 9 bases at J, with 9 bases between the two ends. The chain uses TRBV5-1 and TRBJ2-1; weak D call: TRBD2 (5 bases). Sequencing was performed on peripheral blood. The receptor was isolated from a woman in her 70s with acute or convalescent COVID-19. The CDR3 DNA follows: TGCGCCAGCAGCTTTCCTAGCCTTGAGCAGTTCTTC. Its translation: CASSFPSLEQFF.